A single sample is the source of the 6 T cell receptor beta chains below, sequenced in a study of identical twins. TCRdb reanalysed the 5' RACE reads using MiXCR and keeps one entry per CDR3 protein. The table has some 500,000 distinct CDR3 sequences, more than 9% seen once. These data are also associated with another study on yellow fever vaccine responses in identical twins.

The sample was PBMCs. The receptors were sampled from a woman in her late teens or twenties in good health.

This clonotype was observed a single time. The V and J genes are TRBV6-5 and TRBJ2-3; the D gene is possibly TRBD1 (5 bases). The CDR3 is 13 residues long. Per germline, CDR1 MNHEY and CDR2 SVGAGI. With 5 bases removed from V and 4 bases from J, the gap between germline ends came to 10 bases. The CDR3: CASSTRQSDTQYF. As DNA, the CDR3 is TGTGCCAGCAGTACACGACAGTCAGATACGCAGTATTTT.

The chain couples TRBV29-1 to TRBJ1-2; no clear D. Per the germline V gene, CDR1 is SQVTM and CDR2 is ANQGSEA. The germline V and J ends were trimmed by 4 bases and 4 bases, with 13 bases remaining between them. The CDR3 length is 13 residues. The CDR3 DNA reads as TGCAGCGTTGTGCAAGGGAACCCCTATGGCTACACCTTC. It translates to CSVVQGNPYGYTF.

This clonotype has a count of ten or more. The chain couples TRBV5-1 to TRBJ1-1; 7 bases align to TRBD1. The CDR3 consists of 15 residues. J lost 1 base, V lost 4 bases, and 7 bases had no gene match. Per germline, CDR1 SGHRS and CDR2 YFSETQ. CDR3 nucleotides: TGCGCCAGCAGCCATCGGACAGGACCGAACACTGAAGCTTTCTTT. Its protein product is CASSHRTGPNTEAFF.

This clonotype turned up a few times. The chain has TRBV7-9 and TRBJ2-5; D remains unclear. CDR1 and CDR2 from the germline V gene are SEHNR and FQNEAQ (reference sequence). CDR3 size: 13 residues. The V gene lost 5 bases and the J gene lost 2 bases, with 9 bases spanning the gap. In nucleotides, the CDR3 is TGTGCCAGCAGCCAAGACCTACAAGAGACCCAGTACTTC. This gives the protein CASSQDLQETQYF.

In this sample, this clonotype turned up a few times. The rearrangement joins TRBV10-3 to TRBJ1-5; D is undetermined. The V end was cut by 0 bases, the J end by 9 bases, with 6 bases between. Germline V gene sequence: CDR1 ENHRY, CDR2 SYGVKD. The CDR3 consists of 12 residues. CDR3 sequence: CAISESGRPQHF. Written as DNA, the CDR3 is TGTGCCATCAGTGAGTCGGGCCGGCCCCAGCATTTT.

The rearrangement links TRBV7-6 to TRBJ2-5; 10 bases are a match to TRBD1. The length of the CDR3 is 16 residues. The ends lost 5 bases at V and 1 base at J; junction bases unmatched: 7. Germline CDR1 is SGHVS and CDR2 is FNYEAQ. CDR3 sequence (DNA): TGTGCCAGCAGCAGACAGGGGGCCGTAATCCAAGAGACCCAGTACTTC. It yields the protein CASSRQGAVIQETQYF.